This T cell receptor beta chain was found in a study of blood T cell repertoires in COVID-19. Study at large: PBMCs, B-cell-depleted T cells, or T cells were the source of the cDNA or gDNA that made up the material.

Per germline, CDR1 SGHRS and CDR2 YFSETQ. V lost 1 base, J lost 5 bases, and 12 bases lay in between. CDR3 length: 14 amino acids. Sequencing was performed with immunoSEQ multiplex PCR; in TCRdb, only in-frame clones are kept and a portion is missing. Among some 48,000 clones listed, about 72% were seen once. The chain links TRBV5-1 to TRBJ1-2; D ambiguous. This TCR came from a woman in her fifties or sixties with acute COVID-19. Sequencing input: PBMCs or T cells enriched from blood (not recorded which). In DNA, the CDR3 is TGCGCCAGCAGCTTGACGGCGGATACTTATGGCTACACCTTC. Encoded protein: CASSLTADTYGYTF. The full variable domain, rest sourced from reference TRBV5-1 and TRBJ1-2, is KAGVTQTPRYLIKTRGQQVTLSCSPISGHRSVSWYQQTPGQGLQFLFEYFSETQRNKGNFPGRFSGRQFSNSRSEMNVSTLELGDSALYLCASSLTADTYGYTFGSGTRLTVV.